This TCR beta chain was profiled in a study of T cells of healthy individuals. There are many counts of this clonotype. Germline V gene data show CDR1 as DFQATT and CDR2 as SNEGSKA (reference sequence). The CDR3 consists of 10 residues. Trimming removed 3 bases at V and 7 bases at J, with 6 bases between. TCRdb redid the calling of the 5' RACE reads with MiXCR, one entry per CDR3 protein. The sample shows about 96,000 distinct CDR3 sequences, 15% to 20% of them seen only once. The chain links TRBV20-1 to TRBJ2-5; D unclear. The receptor was derived from a human donor in good health. The CDR3: CSASGPTQYF. Written as DNA, the CDR3 is TGCAGTGCTAGTGGTCCGACCCAGTACTTC.